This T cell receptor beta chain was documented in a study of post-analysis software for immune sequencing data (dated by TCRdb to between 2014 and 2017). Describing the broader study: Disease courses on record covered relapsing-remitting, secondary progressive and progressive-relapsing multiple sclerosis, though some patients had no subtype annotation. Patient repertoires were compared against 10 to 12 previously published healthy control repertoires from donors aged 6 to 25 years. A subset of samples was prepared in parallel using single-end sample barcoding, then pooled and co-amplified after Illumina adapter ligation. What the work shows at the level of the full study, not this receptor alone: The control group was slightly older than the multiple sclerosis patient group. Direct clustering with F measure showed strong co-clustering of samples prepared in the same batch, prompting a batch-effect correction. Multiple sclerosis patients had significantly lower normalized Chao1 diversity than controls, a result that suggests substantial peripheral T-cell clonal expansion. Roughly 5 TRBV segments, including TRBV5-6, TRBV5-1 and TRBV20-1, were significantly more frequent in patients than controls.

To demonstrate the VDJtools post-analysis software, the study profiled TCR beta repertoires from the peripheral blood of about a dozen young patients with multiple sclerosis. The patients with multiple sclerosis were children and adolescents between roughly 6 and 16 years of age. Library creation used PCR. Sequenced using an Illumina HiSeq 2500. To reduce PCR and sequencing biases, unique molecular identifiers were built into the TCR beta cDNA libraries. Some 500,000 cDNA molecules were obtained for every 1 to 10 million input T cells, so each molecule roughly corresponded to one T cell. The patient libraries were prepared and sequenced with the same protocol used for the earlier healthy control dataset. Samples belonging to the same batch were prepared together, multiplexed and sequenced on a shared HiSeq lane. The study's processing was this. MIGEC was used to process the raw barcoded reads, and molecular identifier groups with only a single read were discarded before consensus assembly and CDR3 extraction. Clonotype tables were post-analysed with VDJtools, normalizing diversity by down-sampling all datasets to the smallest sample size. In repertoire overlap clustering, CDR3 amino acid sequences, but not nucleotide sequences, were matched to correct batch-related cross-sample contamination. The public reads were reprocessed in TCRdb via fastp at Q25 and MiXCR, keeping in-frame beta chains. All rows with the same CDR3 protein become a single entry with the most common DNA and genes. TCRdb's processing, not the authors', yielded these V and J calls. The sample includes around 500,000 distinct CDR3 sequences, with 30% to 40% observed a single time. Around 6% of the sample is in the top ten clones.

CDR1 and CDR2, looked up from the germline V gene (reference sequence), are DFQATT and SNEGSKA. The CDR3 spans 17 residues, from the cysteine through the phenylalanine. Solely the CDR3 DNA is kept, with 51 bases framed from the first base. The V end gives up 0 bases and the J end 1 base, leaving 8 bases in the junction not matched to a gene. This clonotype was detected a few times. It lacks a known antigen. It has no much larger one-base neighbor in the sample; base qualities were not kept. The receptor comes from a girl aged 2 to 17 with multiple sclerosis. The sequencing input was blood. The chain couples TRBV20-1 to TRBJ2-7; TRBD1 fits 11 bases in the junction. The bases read TGCAGTGCTAGAGATTCTCCGGGACAGGGGGGTTCCTACGAGCAGTACTTC. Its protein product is CSARDSPGQGGSYEQYF.